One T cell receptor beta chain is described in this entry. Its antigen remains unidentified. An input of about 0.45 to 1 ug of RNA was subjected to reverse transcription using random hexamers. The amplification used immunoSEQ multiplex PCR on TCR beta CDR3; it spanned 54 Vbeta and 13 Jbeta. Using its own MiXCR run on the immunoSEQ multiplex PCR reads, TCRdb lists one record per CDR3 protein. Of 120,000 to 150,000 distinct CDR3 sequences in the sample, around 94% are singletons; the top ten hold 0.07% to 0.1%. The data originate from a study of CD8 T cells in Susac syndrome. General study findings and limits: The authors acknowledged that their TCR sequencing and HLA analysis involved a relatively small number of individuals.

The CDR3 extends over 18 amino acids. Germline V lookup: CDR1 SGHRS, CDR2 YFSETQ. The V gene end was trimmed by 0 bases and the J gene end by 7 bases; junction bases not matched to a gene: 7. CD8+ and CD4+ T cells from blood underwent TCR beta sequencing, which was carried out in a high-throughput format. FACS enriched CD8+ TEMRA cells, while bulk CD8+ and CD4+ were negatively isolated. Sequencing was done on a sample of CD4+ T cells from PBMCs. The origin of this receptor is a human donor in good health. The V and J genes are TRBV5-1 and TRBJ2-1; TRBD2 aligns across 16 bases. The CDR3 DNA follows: TGCGCCAGCAGCTTGGCCAGGGGACTAGCGGGAGGGCCAAATGAGCAGTTCTTC. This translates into CASSLARGLAGGPNEQFF.